This T cell receptor (beta chain) was recorded in a study of blood T cell repertoires in COVID-19. Between the trimmed V and J ends, which lost 3 bases and 2 bases, there was a span of 15 bases. Per germline, CDR1 DFQATT and CDR2 SNEGSKA (reference sequence). The CDR3 totals 15 residues. TCRdb's copy holds only in-frame clones and misses some; the assay was immunoSEQ multiplex PCR. The sample comprises under 200,000 clones, 82% of which are singletons, and 18% rests with the top ten. V and J are TRBV20-1 and TRBJ2-3, with a tentative D call TRBD2 (5 bases). This receptor was obtained from a man aged 55 to 69 who had recovered from COVID-19. The sequencing sample was made of PBMCs or T cells enriched from blood (not recorded which). DNA for the CDR3: TGCAGTGCTAGTATGTCCGGGGAATACACAGATACGCAGTATTTT. Its translation: CSASMSGEYTDTQYF.